The rows below give T cell receptor beta chains drawn from one sample of a study of OX40 agonist ivuxolimab in advanced cancers. This table comes from immunoSEQ multiplex PCR, and its TCRdb copy is limited to in-frame clones, with some not included. The sample carries 100,000 or so clones, roughly 90% recorded once. Sequenced here: CD4+ or CD8+ T cells sorted from blood, sampled in a trial of the OX40 agonist ivuxolimab. The receptors originated from an adult with an advanced solid tumor such as melanoma, head and neck, liver or kidney cancer. CDR3s include the opening cysteine and the closing phenylalanine or tryptophan. A D gene is named only where the DNA matches it firmly. Rows give clone size only sometimes, using once, few, many, or a class for an expanded clone.

abundance,d_gene,j_gene,v_gene,CDR3aa,CDR3nt
NA,TRBD2,TRBJ2-3,TRBV18,CASSPSGRPSSDTQYF,TGTGCCAGCTCACCTTCCGGGAGGCCATCATCAGATACGCAGTATTTT
NA,TRBD1,TRBJ1-2,TRBV2,CASRARDREYGYTF,TGTGCCAGCCGGGCCCGGGACAGGGAATATGGCTACACCTTC
NA,NA,TRBJ2-7,TRBV2,CASTKGKLEQYF,TGTGCCAGCACGAAGGGAAAACTCGAGCAGTACTTC
NA,NA,TRBJ1-3,TRBV7-9,CASSLVWGHISGNTIYF,TGTGCCAGCAGCTTAGTATGGGGGCACATTTCTGGAAACACCATATATTTT
NA,NA,TRBJ2-1,TRBV28,CASSVRFSYNEQFF,TGTGCCAGCAGCGTTAGGTTCTCCTACAATGAGCAGTTCTTC
NA,TRBD1,TRBJ1-5,TRBV28,CASSTYKGQFSNQPQHF,TGTGCCAGCAGCACATATAAGGGACAGTTTAGCAATCAGCCCCAGCATTTT
NA,TRBD2,TRBJ2-1,TRBV11-2,CASSLGREYNEQFF,TGTGCCAGCAGCTTAGGGCGGGAGTACAATGAGCAGTTCTTC
NA,NA,TRBJ1-5,TRBV6-1,CASSEFDNQPQHF,TGTGCCAGCAGTGAGTTTGACAATCAGCCCCAGCATTTT
NA,NA,TRBJ1-1,TRBV5-6,CASSFKFRTEAFF,TGTGCCAGCAGCTTTAAATTCCGGACTGAAGCTTTCTTT
NA,TRBD2,TRBJ2-7,TRBV5-4,CASSTSGRAYEQYF,TGTGCCAGCAGCACAAGCGGGAGGGCCTACGAGCAGTACTTC
NA,TRBD2,TRBJ2-7,TRBV7-2,CASSRPRQREGPREQYF,TGTGCCAGCAGCCGCCCGAGACAGCGGGAGGGCCCTCGCGAGCAGTACTTC
NA,TRBD1,TRBJ2-2,TRBV5-1,CASSPDRGSAGELFF,TGCGCCAGCAGCCCGGACAGGGGGTCGGCCGGGGAGCTGTTTTTT
once,NA,TRBJ2-1,TRBV7-6,CASSRRRDPIGNEQFF,TGTGCCAGCAGCCGGCGGCGGGACCCTATCGGCAATGAGCAGTTCTTC
NA,NA,TRBJ2-7,TRBV5-6,CASSSFGAVHEQYF,TGTGCCAGCAGCTCGTTTGGAGCCGTACACGAGCAGTACTTC
NA,NA,TRBJ2-7,TRBV7-3,CASSPTHSSYEQYF,TGTGCCAGCAGCCCGACACATAGCTCCTACGAGCAGTACTTC
few,TRBD2,TRBJ2-3,TRBV11-3,CASSLLAGGSTDTQYF,TGTGCCAGCAGCCTACTAGCGGGAGGGAGCACAGATACGCAGTATTTT
NA,TRBD1,TRBJ2-2,TRBV5-1,CASRTGAQGDTGELFF,TGCGCCAGCAGGACAGGGGCCCAGGGGGACACCGGGGAGCTGTTTTTT
NA,NA,TRBJ1-5,TRBV28,CASSLGGYSNQPQHF,TGTGCCAGCAGTTTGGGGGGGTATAGCAATCAGCCCCAGCATTTT
NA,TRBD2,TRBJ2-7,TRBV28,CASSKGLAGGGEQYF,TGTGCCAGCAGTAAAGGACTAGCGGGAGGGGGGGAGCAGTACTTC
NA,NA,TRBJ2-7,TRBV7-2,CASSLGLVSEQYF,TGTGCCAGCAGCTTAGGACTAGTGTCCGAGCAGTACTTC
NA,NA,TRBJ1-1,TRBV2,CASIGQHTEAFF,TGTGCCAGCATCGGACAGCACACTGAAGCTTTCTTT
NA,NA,TRBJ1-3,TRBV6-1,CASSALIVSSGNTIYF,TGTGCCAGCAGTGCTCTTATAGTCTCCTCTGGAAACACCATATATTTT
NA,NA,TRBJ2-5,TRBV11-2,CASSQNPGLQETQYF,TGTGCCAGCAGCCAAAACCCCGGACTCCAAGAGACCCAGTACTTC
NA,NA,TRBJ2-7,TRBV10-3,CAISQRGRSSYEQYF,TGTGCCATCAGTCAACGGGGGCGGAGCTCCTACGAGCAGTACTTC
NA,NA,TRBJ2-1,TRBV27,CASKSSPWPGRSSYNEQFF,TGTGCCAGCAAATCTTCCCCCTGGCCGGGGAGAAGTTCCTACAATGAGCAGTTCTTC
NA,NA,TRBJ2-2,TRBV5-4,CASSFGGGNTGELFF,TGTGCCAGCAGCTTCGGAGGGGGGAACACCGGGGAGCTGTTTTTT
NA,NA,TRBJ1-4,TRBV4-1,CASSPGRNEKLFF,TGCGCCAGCAGCCCCGGCAGGAATGAAAAACTGTTTTTT
NA,TRBD2,TRBJ2-1,TRBV28,CASSRYSLAVPLAEQFF,TGTGCCAGCAGCCGTTACTCTCTAGCGGTCCCTTTGGCGGAGCAGTTCTTC
NA,TRBD1,TRBJ2-7,TRBV27,CASSLSWTGGFMDF,TGTGCCAGCAGTTTATCCTGGACAGGGGGCTTCATGGACTTC
few,NA,TRBJ2-1,TRBV5-1,CASSLVTGSREQFF,TGCGCCAGCAGCTTGGTTACGGGGTCGCGTGAGCAGTTCTTC
NA,TRBD1,TRBJ1-5,TRBV7-2,CASSIAGGNQPQHF,TGTGCCAGCAGCATTGCAGGGGGAAATCAGCCCCAGCATTTT